These 5 T cell receptor beta chains were all obtained from the same sample, sequenced in a study of cytomegalovirus exposure and HLA in healthy donors. The study ran its PCR with 60 Vbeta and 13 Jbeta primers. TCRdb's copy holds only in-frame clones and misses some; the assay was immunoSEQ multiplex PCR. The sample shows more than 90,000 clones, just under 80% of them seen only once. Sequenced material: PBMCs. All receptors derive from a woman in her thirties or forties in good health and CMV-seronegative.

The rearrangement links TRBV7-8 to TRBJ1-2; TRBD1 aligns across 7 bases. The CDR3 totals 14 residues. Germline loops: CDR1 SGHVS, CDR2 FQNEAQ. The J segment lost 8 bases and the V segment lost 1 base, leaving 7 bases of the junction unmatched. This CDR3 reads CASSLGGTDTGYTF. DNA of the CDR3: TGTGCCAGCAGCTTAGGTGGGACAGACACGGGCTACACCTTC.

The chain employs TRBV28 and TRBJ1-2; perhaps TRBD1 as D (5 bases). CDR1 and CDR2 (germline): MDHEN, SYDVKM. The germline V and J ends were trimmed by 2 bases and 6 bases, with 16 bases remaining between them. This CDR3 contains 15 residues. CDR3 bases: TGTGCCAGCAGTTTAAGGGGTCAGGGTGTGCATGGCTACACCTTC. It translates to CASSLRGQGVHGYTF.

The CDR3 protein is CASSPMTSVTDTQYF. CDR3 nucleotides: TGTGCCAGCAGCCCGATGACTAGTGTCACAGATACGCAGTATTTT. The chain employs TRBV5-4 and TRBJ2-3; tentative D call: TRBD2 (6 bases). V gave up 4 bases and J gave up 2 bases, with 14 bases separating them. Looked up from germline, CDR1 is SGHNT and CDR2 is YYREEE (reference sequence). The CDR3 spans 15 residues.

This clone was detected a few times. The chain is built from TRBV25-1 and TRBJ2-3; 12 bases are a match to TRBD1. CDR1 is MGHDK and CDR2 is SYGVNS in the germline V gene. This CDR3 has 15 amino acids. V dropped 6 bases and J dropped 2; count of bases not matched to a gene: 3. CDR3 coding DNA: TGTGCCAGCAGGGGGACAGGGGGCGTCACAGATACGCAGTATTTT. Amino acid sequence: CASRGTGGVTDTQYF.

The chain is built from TRBV19 and TRBJ1-1, with D possibly TRBD1 on 5 matching bases. Trimming removed 7 bases from V and 1 base from J, with 19 bases in between. This CDR3 region has 16 residues. Germline V gene lookup returns CDR1 LNHDA and CDR2 SQIVND (reference sequence). The CDR3: CASIYTGESPNTEAFF. CDR3 in DNA: TGTGCCAGTATTTACACAGGCGAGTCCCCGAACACTGAAGCTTTCTTT.